These 26 T cell receptor beta chains were all obtained from the same sample, sequenced in a study of cytomegalovirus exposure and HLA in healthy donors listed by TCRdb under 2017. Receptor amplification or capture employed the immunoSEQ multiplex PCR assay. For the multiplex PCR, a mixture combining 60 forward primers for TCR Vbeta segments and 13 reverse primers for TCR Jbeta segments was used. The clones in this table, taken by TCRdb from immuneACCESS, are in-frame only. Not every clone is retained; where verified, under half of the shortfall comes from an unresolved V gene, and the cause of the rest is unknown. This sample lists about 170,000 clones; about 76% were detected once. The ten largest clonotypes hold roughly 5.4% of the sample. Sequencing was performed on PBMCs. These receptors all come from a young woman in good health and CMV-seropositive.

This clone occurred a few times. The rearrangement joins TRBV9 to TRBJ2-6; 8 bases map to TRBD1. Germline V CDR1 and CDR2: SGDLS, YYNGEE. V was pared by 3 bases and J by 0 bases, with 14 bases of the junction left unmatched. This CDR3 contains 20 residues. CDR3 DNA: TGTGCCAGCAGCGGAGAGCAGGGGGCACTCTTCATCTCTGGGGCCAACGTCCTGACTTTC. This translates into CASSGEQGALFISGANVLTF.

The gene calls are TRBV5-4 and TRBJ1-6, with TRBD1 identical over 7 bases. The CDR3 sequence is 13 residues long. V lost 4 bases to trimming and J lost 6 bases; unmatched junction nucleotides: 1. The germline CDR1 and CDR2 sequences are SGHNT and YYREEE (reference sequence). CDR3: CASSRGPNSPLHF. Here the CDR3 DNA reads TGTGCCAGCAGCAGGGGGCCTAATTCACCCCTCCACTTT.

V is TRBV30 and J is TRBJ1-2; 9 positions match TRBD1. V was clipped by 2 bases and J by 4 bases; unmatched bases: 8. Germline lookup yields CDR1 GTSNPN and CDR2 SVGIG (reference sequence). This CDR3 contains 15 residues. The CDR3 DNA reads TGTGCCTGGAGTCCGGGGACAGGGAGTCGCTATGGCTACACCTTC. It yields the protein CAWSPGTGSRYGYTF.

The chain uses TRBV30 and TRBJ1-1; D ambiguous. Germline V gene data show CDR1 as GTSNPN and CDR2 as SVGIG (reference sequence). This CDR3 spans 10 amino acids. Trimming took 5 bases from V and 11 from J, leaving 12 bases between them. The CDR3 bases are TGTGCCTGGCTAAGTTATTGGGCTTTCTTT. As protein: CAWLSYWAFF.

This clone was recorded a few times. The chain couples TRBV9 to TRBJ2-1; 9 positions match TRBD1. This CDR3 has 17 residues. Germline CDR1 and CDR2: SGDLS and YYNGEE. Trimming removed 3 bases from V and 12 bases from J; junction bases left unmatched: 19. The CDR3 here is CASSERSWGDREIGQFF. DNA for the CDR3: TGTGCCAGCAGCGAGAGGTCCTGGGGGGACAGGGAAATCGGGCAGTTCTTC.

A single count supports this clone. V is TRBV12-5 and J is TRBJ2-7, with D perhaps matching TRBD1 (6 bases). The V end lost 2 bases, the J end lost 2 bases, and 10 bases lay between the germline ends. The CDR3 is 14 amino acids. Germline V gene sequence: CDR1 LGHNT, CDR2 FRNRAP. The CDR3 nucleotides are TGTGCTAGTGGTTTGACGACAGGCCCCTACGAGCAGTACTTC. Amino acid sequence: CASGLTTGPYEQYF. Full variable domain (remainder filled in from reference TRBV12-5 and TRBJ2-7): DARVTQTPRHKVTEMGQEVTMRCQPILGHNTVFWYRQTMMQGLELLAYFRNRAPLDDSGMPKDRFSAEMPDATLATLKIQPSEPRDSAVYFCASGLTTGPYEQYFGPGTRLTVT.

V gene TRBV6-5 combines with J gene TRBJ1-1; the D gene is possibly TRBD1 (6 bases). Germline assignment: CDR1 MNHEY and CDR2 SVGAGI. The CDR3 covers 15 residues. V was shortened by 4 bases and J by 5 bases, with 17 bases between the two germline ends. The CDR3 loop reads CASSSSTGLFTEAFF. CDR3 in DNA: TGTGCCAGCAGTTCCTCAACAGGGTTGTTTACTGAAGCTTTCTTT.

This rearrangement joins TRBV4-3 to TRBJ1-2, with D possibly TRBD1 on 5 matching bases. Germline V gene data show CDR1 as LGHNA and CDR2 as YSLEER. V dropped 0 bases and J dropped 7 bases, with 15 bases sitting between them. The CDR3 has 15 residues. The CDR3 here is CASSQDRGGGGGYTF. As DNA, the CDR3 is TGCGCCAGCAGCCAAGATAGAGGCGGGGGTGGTGGCTACACCTTC.

This CDR3 reads CASQRRTGTNQPQHF. CDR3 coding DNA: TGTGCCAGCCAGAGGAGAACAGGGACCAATCAGCCCCAGCATTTT. The V and J genes are TRBV2 and TRBJ1-5, with a tentative D call TRBD1 (6 bases). The CDR3 spans 15 residues. Trimming stripped 8 bases from V and 3 bases from J, with 17 bases between. The germline CDR1 and CDR2 sequences are SNHLY and FYNNEI.

The sample holds one count of this clone. This chain links TRBV5-1 with TRBJ1-4; 7 bases agree with TRBD1. V lost 2 bases to trimming and J lost 2 bases; unmatched junction nucleotides: 6. CDR1 is SGHRS, CDR2 YFSETQ, per germline. CDR3 length: 16 amino acids. The CDR3 loop is CASSLDRVGTNEKLFF. The CDR3 nucleotides read TGCGCCAGCAGCTTAGACAGGGTTGGTACTAATGAAAAACTGTTTTTT. Combining the CDR3 with reference TRBV5-1 and TRBJ1-4 gives the whole variable domain KAGVTQTPRYLIKTRGQQVTLSCSPISGHRSVSWYQQTPGQGLQFLFEYFSETQRNKGNFPGRFSGRQFSNSRSEMNVSTLELGDSALYLCASSLDRVGTNEKLFFGSGTQLSVL.

This clone was found once. The chain recombines TRBV30 with TRBJ1-5; D may be TRBD1 (5 bases). CDR1 and CDR2 (germline): GTSNPN, SVGIG (reference sequence). V was shortened by 0 bases and J by 7 bases, with 13 bases between the two germline ends. The CDR3 totals 14 residues. CDR3 coding DNA: TGTGCCTGGAGTGTCCCCAGGGTAGAACAGCCCCAGCATTTT. It is translated as CAWSVPRVEQPQHF.

The rearrangement links TRBV7-9 to TRBJ2-3; 7 bases are shared with TRBD1. V lost 1 base and J lost 2; bases outside the gene matches: 9. The CDR3 has 17 amino acids. The germline V gene encodes CDR1 SEHNR and CDR2 FQNEAQ (reference sequence). CDR3 bases: TGTGCCAGCAGCTTAGGGGTAGGGACAGAGTACACAGATACGCAGTATTTT. Protein sequence: CASSLGVGTEYTDTQYF.

The gene calls are TRBV25-1 and TRBJ1-4, with 10 positions matching TRBD1. V was clipped by 5 bases and J by 5 bases; unmatched bases: 5. The CDR3 is made up of 15 amino acids. Germline CDR1 and CDR2: MGHDK and SYGVNS. CDR3 amino acids: CASSTRQGANEKLFF. The CDR3 nucleotides read TGTGCCAGCAGTACCCGACAGGGGGCGAATGAAAAACTGTTTTTT.

CDR3 in DNA: TGTGCCAGCAGACACACGGGAGAGACCCAGTACTTC. Amino acid sequence: CASRHTGETQYF. This chain connects TRBV6-6 to TRBJ2-5; D not certain. The CDR3 is made up of 12 amino acids. Trimming took off 6 bases at V and 4 bases at J, with 9 bases between the two ends. Germline V gene data show CDR1 as MNHNY and CDR2 as SVGAGI (reference sequence).

The chain is built from TRBV7-3 and TRBJ2-3, with D maybe TRBD2 (6 bases). With 1 base removed from V and 7 bases from J, the gap between germline ends came to 15 bases. The CDR3 consists of 15 residues. CDR1 and CDR2 (germline): SGHTA, FQGTGA. CDR3 in amino acids: CASSLIYGAGYTQYF. DNA for the CDR3: TGTGCCAGCAGCTTAATATACGGAGCGGGTTATACGCAGTATTTT.

V gene TRBV19 combines with J gene TRBJ1-2, with D possibly matching TRBD1 (6 bases). Germline V gene sequence: CDR1 LNHDA, CDR2 SQIVND (reference sequence). Trimming took off 9 bases at V and 1 base at J, with 12 bases between the two ends. This CDR3 has 13 residues. The CDR3 nucleotides read TGTGCCAGCAGGACAGACAATAACTATGGCTACACCTTC. It encodes CASRTDNNYGYTF.

This clone was picked up one time. At one end, the junction sequence differs from germline, possibly due to a read error. The rearrangement links TRBV4-3 to TRBJ2-1; tentatively, D is TRBD1 (6 bases). The CDR3 is 13 amino acids. The germline V gene encodes CDR1 LGHNA and CDR2 YSLEER. This CDR3 reads CASSQDLRGSPLF. CDR3 DNA: TGCGCCAGCAGCCAAGATTTAAGGGGGTCCCCCCTCTTC.

The genes are TRBV6-1 and TRBJ1-5; a weak D match, TRBD1 (6 bases). CDR1 and CDR2 (germline): MNHNS, SASEGT. Trimming stripped 7 bases from V and 9 bases from J, with 16 bases between. The CDR3 has 13 residues. CDR3 in amino acids: CASIVGLRGPQHF. The CDR3 nucleotides read TGTGCCAGCATCGTGGGTCTCAGGGGGCCCCAGCATTTT.

This clone was counted only a few times. The rearrangement links TRBV7-2 to TRBJ2-7; D uncertain. CDR1 is SGHTA and CDR2 is FQGNSA in the germline V gene. There are 14 residues in the CDR3. Trimming left V 1 base short and J 0 bases short, with 7 bases between. CDR3 amino acids: CASSLGHSSYEQYF. CDR3 DNA sequence: TGTGCCAGCAGCTTAGGGCACAGCTCCTACGAGCAGTACTTC. The variable domain in full, completed from reference TRBV7-2 and TRBJ2-7, reads GAGVSQSPSNKVTEKGKDVELRCDPISGHTALYWYRQSLGQGLEFLIYFQGNSAPDKSGLPSDRFSAERTGGSVSTLTIQRTQQEDSAVYLCASSLGHSSYEQYFGPGTRLTVT.

The chain carries TRBV7-2 and TRBJ2-1; 8 bases match TRBD2. V lost 1 base, J lost 10 bases, and 15 bases stayed unmatched. CDR3 size: 17 residues. Germline-derived CDR1 and CDR2 are SGHTA and FQGNSA. The CDR3 coding sequence is TGTGCCAGCAGCTTAGGGGGAACAGGCGGGGGGCGGAGAGAGCAGTTCTTC. Translating gives CASSLGGTGGGRREQFF.

This clone was seen only a few times. The chain is built from TRBV5-1 and TRBJ2-3, with 8 bases that match TRBD2. Germline V gene lookup returns CDR1 SGHRS and CDR2 YFSETQ. The junction had 5 bases not matched to a gene; V was cut back by 0 bases and J by 5 bases. This CDR3 is 15 amino acids long. CDR3 nucleotide sequence: TGCGCCAGCAGCTTGGTAGCGGGGTCTGTAGATACGCAGTATTTT. Translating it yields CASSLVAGSVDTQYF.

The rearrangement links TRBV7-2 to TRBJ2-3; 13 positions agree with TRBD2. This CDR3 spans 14 amino acids. CDR1 is SGHTA and CDR2 is FQGNSA in the germline V gene. V was pared by 8 bases and J by 2 bases, with 1 base of the junction left unmatched. This CDR3 is CASGLAGDTDTQYF. CDR3 bases: TGTGCCAGCGGACTAGCGGGGGACACAGATACGCAGTATTTT.

This clone has more than one count but fewer than ten. The CDR3 spells CASSYSMRNTGELFF. The CDR3 DNA reads TGTGCCAGCAGTTACTCGATGCGGAACACCGGGGAGCTGTTTTTT. The chain couples TRBV6-5 to TRBJ2-2; unclear D gene. Germline V gives CDR1 MNHEY, CDR2 SVGAGI. Between the trimmed V and J ends, which lost 0 bases and 1 base, there was a span of 6 bases. The CDR3 totals 15 residues.

In nucleotides, the CDR3 is TGCAGCGCCTCATTGGGGGGGGGCTCTGGAAACACCATATATTTT. Translated, it gives CSASLGGGSGNTIYF. This chain uses TRBV29-1 with TRBJ1-3, with D tentatively TRBD1 (5 bases). Deletions cut 7 bases from V and 0 bases from J, with 16 bases between. The CDR3 spans 15 residues. CDR1 is SQVTM and CDR2 is ANQGSEA in the germline V gene.

The CDR3 DNA reads as TGTGCCAGCTCACCCAGAGGGACAAATTCGCCGAGGGCTTTCTTT. As protein: CASSPRGTNSPRAFF. The V gene is TRBV18, the J gene TRBJ1-1; a possible D gene is TRBD1 (6 bases). Germline CDR1 is KGHSH and CDR2 is LQKENI. V was cut by 3 bases and J by 11 bases, with 22 bases left in between. This CDR3 has 15 amino acids.

The CDR3 DNA reads TGTGCCAGCAGGAGACCCGGGACAGGGGGCGATGAGCAGTTCTTC. Residues: CASRRPGTGGDEQFF. V usage is TRBV11-2 and J usage is TRBJ2-1; 12 bases match TRBD1. V shed 6 bases and J 8 bases; nucleotides not matched to a gene: 8. CDR1 is SGHAT, CDR2 FQNNGV, per germline. The length of the CDR3 is 15 residues.